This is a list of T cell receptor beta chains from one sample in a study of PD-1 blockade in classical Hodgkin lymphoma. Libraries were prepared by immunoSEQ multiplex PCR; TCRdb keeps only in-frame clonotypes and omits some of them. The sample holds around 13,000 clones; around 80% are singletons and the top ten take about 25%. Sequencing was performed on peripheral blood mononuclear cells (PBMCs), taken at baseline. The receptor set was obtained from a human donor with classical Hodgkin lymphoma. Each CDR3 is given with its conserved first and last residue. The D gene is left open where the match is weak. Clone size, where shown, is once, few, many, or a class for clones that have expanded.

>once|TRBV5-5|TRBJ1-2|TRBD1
TGTGCCAGCAGCTTGACGCAGGGGGCGGCCTATGGCTACACCTTC
CASSLTQGAAYGYTF
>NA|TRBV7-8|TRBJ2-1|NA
TGTGCCAGCAGCTTAGCGGCTAGCTCCTACAATGAGCAGTTCTTC
CASSLAASSYNEQFF
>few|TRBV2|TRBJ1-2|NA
TGTGCCAGCAGTCCCAGTAGGGCCCCCAACTATGGCTACACCTTC
CASSPSRAPNYGYTF
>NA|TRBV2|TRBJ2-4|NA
TGTGCCAGCAGAGGGGGACTGTCCGTGAGAAACATTCAGTACTTC
CASRGGLSVRNIQYF
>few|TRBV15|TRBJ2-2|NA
TGTGCCACCAGCGGCCGGACGAACACCGGGGAGCTGTTTTTT
CATSGRTNTGELFF
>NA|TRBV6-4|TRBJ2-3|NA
TGTGCCAGCAGTGACAAAACAGGGAGTGGGCCAGATACGCAGTATTTT
CASSDKTGSGPDTQYF
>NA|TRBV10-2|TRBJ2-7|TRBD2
TGCGCCAGCAGTGAAGTAGCGGGAGACCACGAGCAGTACTTC
CASSEVAGDHEQYF
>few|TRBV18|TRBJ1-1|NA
TGTGCCAGCTCACCGGATCCGGGGAAAGCTTTCTTT
CASSPDPGKAFF
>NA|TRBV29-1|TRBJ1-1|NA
TGCAGCGCCTCAGGGAGGATGATGAACACTGAAGCTTTCTTT
CSASGRMMNTEAFF
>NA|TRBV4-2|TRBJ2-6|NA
TGTGCCAGCAGCCGAACGGGACAATTTTTGGGCTCTGGGGCCAACGTCCTGACTTTC
CASSRTGQFLGSGANVLTF
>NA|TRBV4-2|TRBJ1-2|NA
TGTGCCAGCAGCCAAGATAGTCTTAGCGGCGGCTACACCTTC
CASSQDSLSGGYTF
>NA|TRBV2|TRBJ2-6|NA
TGTGCCAGCAGTGCGACAGTTTCGAAGTCTGGGGCCAACGTCCTGACTTTC
CASSATVSKSGANVLTF
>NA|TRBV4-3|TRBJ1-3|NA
TGCGCCAGCAGCCAAGTACATAGGTCTGGAAACACCATATATTTT
CASSQVHRSGNTIYF
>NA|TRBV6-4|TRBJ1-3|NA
TGTGCCAGCAGTGCCCAGGCTGGAAACACCATATATTTT
CASSAQAGNTIYF
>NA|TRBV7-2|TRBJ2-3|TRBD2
TGTGCCAGCAGCGCGGGGGAGCGGGGGGGAACAGATACGCAGTATTTT
CASSAGERGGTDTQYF
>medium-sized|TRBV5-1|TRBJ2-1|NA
TGCGCCAGCAGCTTGGAAGGCTGGGGGACCTACAATGAGCAGTTCTTC
CASSLEGWGTYNEQFF
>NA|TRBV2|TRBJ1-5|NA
TGTGCCAGCAGGCAGGGCCCTAGTCGCAATCAGCCCCAGCATTTT
CASRQGPSRNQPQHF
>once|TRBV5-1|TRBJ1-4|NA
TGCGCCAGCAGCTTGTCGGGCCAGGGTAATGAAAAACTGTTTTTT
CASSLSGQGNEKLFF
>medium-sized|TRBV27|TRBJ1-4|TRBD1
TGTGCCAGCAGTTCAGGACAGGTCAGAGGAGAAAAACTGTTTTTT
CASSSGQVRGEKLFF
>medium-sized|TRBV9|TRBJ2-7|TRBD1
TGTGCCAGCGGGACAGGGGGCTACGAGCAGTACTTC
CASGTGGYEQYF
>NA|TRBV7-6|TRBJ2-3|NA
TGTGCCAGCAGCGGAGCCCACAGCTTGAATACGCAGTATTTT
CASSGAHSLNTQYF
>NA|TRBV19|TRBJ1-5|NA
TGTGCCAGTAGTCAATTCAGCAATCAGCCCCAGCATTTT
CASSQFSNQPQHF
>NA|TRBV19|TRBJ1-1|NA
TGTGCCAGTAGTAAGATCCCGGGGGTACCATTTTATGCTTTCTTT
CASSKIPGVPFYAFF
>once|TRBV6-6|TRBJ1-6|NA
TGTGCCAGCAGTTATGGGGGGGATCATTCACCCCTCCACTTT
CASSYGGDHSPLHF
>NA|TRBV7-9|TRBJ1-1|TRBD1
TGTGCCAGCAGCCCGGAGGGGGCGCGAGTCACTGAAGCTTTCTTT
CASSPEGARVTEAFF
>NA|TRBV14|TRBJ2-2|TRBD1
TGTGCCAGCAGCCCCAGACAGGGGGTAACCGGGGAGCTGTTTTTT
CASSPRQGVTGELFF
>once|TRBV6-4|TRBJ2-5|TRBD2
TGTGCCAGCAGTCCCTTAGCGGGAGGGCAAGAGACCCAGTACTTC
CASSPLAGGQETQYF
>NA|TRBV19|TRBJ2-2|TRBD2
TGTGCCAGTAGTATTTTAGCGGGAGGGGTGGCTCTGTCCGGGGAGCTGTTTTTT
CASSILAGGVALSGELFF
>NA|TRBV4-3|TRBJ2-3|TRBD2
TGCGCCAGCAGCGAGCTAGCGGAGTTAAGCACAGATACGCAGTATTTT
CASSELAELSTDTQYF
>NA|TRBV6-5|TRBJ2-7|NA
TGTGCCAGCAGTTACTGGGGGGAGAGCTCCTACGAGCAGTACTTC
CASSYWGESSYEQYF
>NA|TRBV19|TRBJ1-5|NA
TGTGCCAGTAGTATAAGTGCCACTATCAATCAGCCCCAGCATTTT
CASSISATINQPQHF
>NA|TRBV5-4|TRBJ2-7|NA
TGTGCCAGCAGCTTCCTAGCGTACAGGGACTCCTACGAGCAGTACTTC
CASSFLAYRDSYEQYF
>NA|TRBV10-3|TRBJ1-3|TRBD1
TGTGCCATCAGTCCGGGACAGGGGAGGAACACCATATATTTT
CAISPGQGRNTIYF
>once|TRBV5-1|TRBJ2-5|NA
TGCGCCAGCAGCCCGGGCGGGGCCGACCAAGAGACCCAGTACTTC
CASSPGGADQETQYF
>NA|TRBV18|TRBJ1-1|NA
TGTGCCAGCTCACCGGACATTGAAGCTTTCTTT
CASSPDIEAFF
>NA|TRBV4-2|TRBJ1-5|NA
TGTGCCAGCAGCCAAGATCAAGGGAAGCAGCCCCAGCATTTT
CASSQDQGKQPQHF
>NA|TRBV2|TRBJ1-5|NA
TGTGCCAGCAGTGGCAGTTTGGAGCCCCAGCATTTT
CASSGSLEPQHF
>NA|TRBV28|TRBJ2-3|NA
TGTGCCAGCAGTCCCGGGACTTTCACAGATACGCAGTATTTT
CASSPGTFTDTQYF
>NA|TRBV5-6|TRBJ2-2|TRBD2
TGTGCCAGCAGCAAGAGGGTAGCGGGGGGCACCGGGGAGCTGTTTTTT
CASSKRVAGGTGELFF
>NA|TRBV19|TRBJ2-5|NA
TGTGCCAGTAGTAGTTGGACTCCAGAAGAGGAGACCCAGTACTTC
CASSSWTPEEETQYF
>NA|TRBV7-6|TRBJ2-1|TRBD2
TGTGCCAGCAGTCCATGGACTAGTCGCAATGAGCAGTTCTTC
CASSPWTSRNEQFF